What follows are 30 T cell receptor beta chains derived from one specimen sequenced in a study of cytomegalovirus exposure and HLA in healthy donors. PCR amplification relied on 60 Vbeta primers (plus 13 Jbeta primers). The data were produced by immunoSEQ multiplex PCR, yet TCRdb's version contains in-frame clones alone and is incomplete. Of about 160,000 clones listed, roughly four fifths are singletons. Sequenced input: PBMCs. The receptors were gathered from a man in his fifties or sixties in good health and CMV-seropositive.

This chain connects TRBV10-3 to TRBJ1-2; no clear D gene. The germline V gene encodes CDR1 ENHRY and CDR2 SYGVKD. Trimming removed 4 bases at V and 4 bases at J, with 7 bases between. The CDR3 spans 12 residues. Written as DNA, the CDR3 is TGTGCCATCAGTGCGGGGTTCTATGGCTACACCTTC. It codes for CAISAGFYGYTF.

Here the CDR3 reads CASSGWDRGREETQYF. CDR3 bases: TGTGCCAGCAGTGGCTGGGACAGGGGAAGGGAGGAGACCCAGTACTTC. The V and J genes are TRBV2 and TRBJ2-5; 10 nucleotides align to TRBD1. The V gene's germline CDR1 is SNHLY and CDR2 FYNNEI. The J segment lost 5 bases and the V segment lost 4 bases, leaving 10 bases of the junction unmatched. The CDR3 contains 16 residues.

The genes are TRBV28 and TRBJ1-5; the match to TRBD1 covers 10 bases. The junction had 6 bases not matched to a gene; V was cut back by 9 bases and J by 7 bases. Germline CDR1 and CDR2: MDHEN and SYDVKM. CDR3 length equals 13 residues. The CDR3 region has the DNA TGTGCCAGTAGACAGGGGGCTGGACAGCCCCAGCATTTT. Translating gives CASRQGAGQPQHF.

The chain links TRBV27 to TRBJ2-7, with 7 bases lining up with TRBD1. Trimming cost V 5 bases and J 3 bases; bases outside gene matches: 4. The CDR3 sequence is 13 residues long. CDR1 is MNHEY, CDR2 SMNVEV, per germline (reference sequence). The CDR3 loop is CASSHRDSYEQYF. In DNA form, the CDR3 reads TGTGCCAGCAGTCATCGGGACAGCTACGAGCAGTACTTC.

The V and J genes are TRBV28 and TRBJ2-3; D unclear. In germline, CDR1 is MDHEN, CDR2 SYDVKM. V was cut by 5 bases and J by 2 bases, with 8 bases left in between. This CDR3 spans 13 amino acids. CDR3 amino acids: CASSGGATDTQYF. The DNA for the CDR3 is TGTGCCAGCAGTGGTGGAGCCACAGATACGCAGTATTTT.

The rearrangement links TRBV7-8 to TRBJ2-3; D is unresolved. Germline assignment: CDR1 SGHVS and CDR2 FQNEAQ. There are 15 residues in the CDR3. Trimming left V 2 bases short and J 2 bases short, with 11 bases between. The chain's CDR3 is CASSLFLAVTDTQYF. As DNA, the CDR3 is TGTGCCAGCAGCTTATTTTTGGCAGTCACAGATACGCAGTATTTT.

The CDR3 loop reads CASGKDRGQFF. The CDR3 bases are TGTGCCAGCGGGAAAGACAGGGGCCAGTTCTTC. This chain joins TRBV27 and TRBJ2-1; 8 positions match TRBD1. V trimming: 8 bases; J trimming: 13 bases; junction bases outside the gene matches: 7. This CDR3 is built from 11 residues. Germline assignment: CDR1 MNHEY and CDR2 SMNVEV (reference sequence).

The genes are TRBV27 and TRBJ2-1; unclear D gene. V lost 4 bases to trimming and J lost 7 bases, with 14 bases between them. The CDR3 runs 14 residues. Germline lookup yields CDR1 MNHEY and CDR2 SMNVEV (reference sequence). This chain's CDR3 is CASSSGTRRNEQFF. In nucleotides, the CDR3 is TGTGCCAGCAGTTCTGGTACCCGGCGGAATGAGCAGTTCTTC.

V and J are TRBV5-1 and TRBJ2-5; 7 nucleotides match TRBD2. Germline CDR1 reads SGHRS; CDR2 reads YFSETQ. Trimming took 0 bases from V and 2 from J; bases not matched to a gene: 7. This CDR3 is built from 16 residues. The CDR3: CASSLVVAGKQETQYF. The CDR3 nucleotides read TGCGCCAGCAGCTTGGTGGTAGCGGGTAAACAAGAGACCCAGTACTTC.

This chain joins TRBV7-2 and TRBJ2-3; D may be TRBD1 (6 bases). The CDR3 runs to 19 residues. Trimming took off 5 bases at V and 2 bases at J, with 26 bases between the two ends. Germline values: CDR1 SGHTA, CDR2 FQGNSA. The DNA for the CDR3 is TGTGCCAGCAGCCCTGGACAGTCCCTCCGGTTATTTTCCACAGATACGCAGTATTTT. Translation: CASSPGQSLRLFSTDTQYF.

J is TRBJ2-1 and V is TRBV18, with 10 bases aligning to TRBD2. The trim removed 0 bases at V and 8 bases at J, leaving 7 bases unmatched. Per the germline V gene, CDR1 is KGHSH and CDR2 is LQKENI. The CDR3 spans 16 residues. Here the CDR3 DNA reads TGTGCCAGCTCACCACCGGTTAGCGGGGGGCGCTATGAGCAGTTCTTC. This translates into CASSPPVSGGRYEQFF.

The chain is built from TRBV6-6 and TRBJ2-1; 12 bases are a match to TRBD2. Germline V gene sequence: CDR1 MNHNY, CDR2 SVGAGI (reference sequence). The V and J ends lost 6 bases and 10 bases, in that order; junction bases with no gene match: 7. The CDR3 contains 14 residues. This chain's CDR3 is CASSPSGRAGEQFF. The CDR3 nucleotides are TGTGCCAGCAGCCCTAGCGGGAGGGCCGGGGAGCAGTTCTTC.

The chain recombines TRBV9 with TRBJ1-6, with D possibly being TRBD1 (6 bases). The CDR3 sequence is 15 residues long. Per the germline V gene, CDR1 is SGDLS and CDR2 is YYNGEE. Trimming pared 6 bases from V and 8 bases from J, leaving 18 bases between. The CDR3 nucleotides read TGTGCCAGCAACCGTGGGTCAGGGGAAGATTCACCCCTCCACTTT. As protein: CASNRGSGEDSPLHF.

Here the CDR3 reads CASSTPPTGLRNQPQHF. The CDR3 DNA is TGTGCCAGTAGTACGCCCCCGACAGGGCTTCGAAATCAGCCCCAGCATTTT. V is TRBV19 and J is TRBJ1-5; TRBD1 matches 7 bases. The CDR3 runs 17 residues. The V segment lost 4 bases and the J segment 4 bases; nucleotides outside the gene matches: 13. From germline, CDR1 is LNHDA and CDR2 SQIVND (reference sequence).

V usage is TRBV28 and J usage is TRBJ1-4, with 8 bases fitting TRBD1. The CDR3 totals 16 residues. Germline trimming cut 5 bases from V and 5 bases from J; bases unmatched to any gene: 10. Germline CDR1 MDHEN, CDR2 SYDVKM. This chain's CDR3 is CASSPTGGGLNEKLFF. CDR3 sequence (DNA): TGTGCCAGCAGTCCAACAGGGGGAGGTTTAAATGAAAAACTGTTTTTT.

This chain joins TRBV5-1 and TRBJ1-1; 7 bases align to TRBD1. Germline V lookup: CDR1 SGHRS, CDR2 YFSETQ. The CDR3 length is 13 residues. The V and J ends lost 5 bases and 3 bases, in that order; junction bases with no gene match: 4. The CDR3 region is CASRSGQHTEAFF. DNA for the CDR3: TGCGCCAGCAGGTCGGGACAGCACACTGAAGCTTTCTTT.

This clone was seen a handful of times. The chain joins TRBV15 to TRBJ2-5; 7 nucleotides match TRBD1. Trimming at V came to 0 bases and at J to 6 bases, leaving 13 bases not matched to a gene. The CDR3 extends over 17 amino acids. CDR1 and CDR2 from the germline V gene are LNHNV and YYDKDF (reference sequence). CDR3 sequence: CATSRDNLGQSPKTQYF. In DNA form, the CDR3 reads TGTGCCACCAGCAGAGATAACCTGGGACAGTCTCCGAAGACCCAGTACTTC.

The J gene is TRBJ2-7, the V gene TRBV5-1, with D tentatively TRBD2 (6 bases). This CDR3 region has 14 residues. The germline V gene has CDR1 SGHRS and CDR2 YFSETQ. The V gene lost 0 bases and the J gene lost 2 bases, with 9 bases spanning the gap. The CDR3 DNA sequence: TGCGCCAGCAGCTTGGCTAGCGCGACCTACGAGCAGTACTTC. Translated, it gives CASSLASATYEQYF.

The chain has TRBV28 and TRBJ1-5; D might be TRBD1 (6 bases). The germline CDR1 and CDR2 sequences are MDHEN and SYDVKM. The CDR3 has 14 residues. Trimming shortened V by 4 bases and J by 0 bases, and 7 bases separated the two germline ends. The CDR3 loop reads CASSWTDSNQPQHF. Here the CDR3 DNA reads TGTGCCAGCAGTTGGACAGATAGCAATCAGCCCCAGCATTTT.

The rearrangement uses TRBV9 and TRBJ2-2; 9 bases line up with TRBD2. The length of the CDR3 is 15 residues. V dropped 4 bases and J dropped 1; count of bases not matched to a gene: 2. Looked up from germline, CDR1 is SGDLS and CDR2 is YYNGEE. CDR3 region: CASSNSGGNTGELFF. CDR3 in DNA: TGTGCCAGCAGCAATAGCGGGGGGAACACCGGGGAGCTGTTTTTT. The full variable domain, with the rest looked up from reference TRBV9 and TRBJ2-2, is DSGVTQTPKHLITATGQRVTLRCSPRSGDLSVYWYQQSLDQGLQFLIQYYNGEERAKGNILERFSAQQFPDLHSELNLSSLELGDSALYFCASSNSGGNTGELFFGEGSRLTVL.

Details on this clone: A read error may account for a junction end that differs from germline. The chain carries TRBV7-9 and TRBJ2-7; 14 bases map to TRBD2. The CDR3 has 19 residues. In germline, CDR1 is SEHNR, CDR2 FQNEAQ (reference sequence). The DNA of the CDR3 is TGTTCCAGCAGCTATCCGACGGGGACTAGCGGGAGCGGGTCCTACGAGCAGTACTTC. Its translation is CSSSYPTGTSGSGSYEQYF.

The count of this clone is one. The CDR3 bases are TGTGCCAGCAGCTGGACACAGGGGAATTCCTACGAGCAGTACTTC. Translation: CASSWTQGNSYEQYF. The chain carries TRBV5-5 and TRBJ2-7, with TRBD1 identical over 7 bases. Germline lookup yields CDR1 SGHKS and CDR2 YYEKEE (reference sequence). This CDR3 has 15 amino acids. The V and J ends lost 3 bases and 1 base, in that order; junction bases with no gene match: 7.

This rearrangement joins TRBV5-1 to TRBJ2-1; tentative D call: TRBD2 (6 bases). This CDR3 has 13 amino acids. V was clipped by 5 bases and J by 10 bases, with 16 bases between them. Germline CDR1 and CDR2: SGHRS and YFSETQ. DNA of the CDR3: TGCGCCAGCAGGTGGGAGGCCCCAAAGGAGCAGTTCTTC. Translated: CASRWEAPKEQFF.

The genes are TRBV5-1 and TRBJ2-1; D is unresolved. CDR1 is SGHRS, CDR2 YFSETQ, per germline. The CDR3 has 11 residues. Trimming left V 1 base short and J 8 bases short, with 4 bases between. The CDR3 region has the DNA TGCGCCAGCAGCTTGTTAGATGAGCAGTTCTTC. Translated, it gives CASSLLDEQFF.

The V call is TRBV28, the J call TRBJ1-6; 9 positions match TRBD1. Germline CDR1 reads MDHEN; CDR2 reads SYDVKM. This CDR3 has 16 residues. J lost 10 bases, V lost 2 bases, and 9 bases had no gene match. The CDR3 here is CASSLHRTGVRSPLHF. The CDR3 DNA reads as TGTGCCAGCAGTTTACACAGGACAGGGGTGCGGTCACCCCTCCACTTT.

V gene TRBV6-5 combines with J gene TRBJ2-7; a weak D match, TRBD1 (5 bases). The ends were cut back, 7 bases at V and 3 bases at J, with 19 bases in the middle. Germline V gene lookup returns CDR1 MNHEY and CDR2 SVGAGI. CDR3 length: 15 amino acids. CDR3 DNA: TGTGCCAGCACCTCCCCCTGGGAAGGGGTCTACGAGCAGTACTTC. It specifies CASTSPWEGVYEQYF.

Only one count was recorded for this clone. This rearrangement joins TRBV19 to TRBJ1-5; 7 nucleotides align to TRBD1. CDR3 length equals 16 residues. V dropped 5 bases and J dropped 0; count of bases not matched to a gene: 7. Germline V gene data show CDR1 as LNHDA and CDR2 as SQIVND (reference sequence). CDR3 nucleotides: TGTGCCAGTAGTGTTTCCGGGACAGTTAGCAATCAGCCCCAGCATTTT. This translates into CASSVSGTVSNQPQHF.

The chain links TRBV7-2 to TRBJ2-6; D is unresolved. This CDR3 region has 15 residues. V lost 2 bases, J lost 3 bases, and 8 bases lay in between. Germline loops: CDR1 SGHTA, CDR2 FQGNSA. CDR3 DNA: TGTGCCAGCAGCTTACCAGGTTATGGGGCCAACGTCCTGACTTTC. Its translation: CASSLPGYGANVLTF.

CDR3 DNA sequence: TGTGCCAGCAGCGTAGGGACAGATACTGAAGCTTTCTTT. Its protein product is CASSVGTDTEAFF. The rearrangement uses TRBV9 and TRBJ1-1, with D possibly TRBD1 on 6 matching bases. Trimming took 0 bases from V and 5 from J, leaving 8 bases between them. This CDR3 region has 13 residues. CDR1 is SGDLS and CDR2 is YYNGEE in the germline V gene.

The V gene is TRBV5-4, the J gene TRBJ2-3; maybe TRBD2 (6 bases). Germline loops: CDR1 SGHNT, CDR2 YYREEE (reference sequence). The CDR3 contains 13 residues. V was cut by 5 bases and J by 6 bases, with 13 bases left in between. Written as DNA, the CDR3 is TGTGCCAGCAGTACGACTAGTGGGGATACGCAGTATTTT. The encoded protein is CASSTTSGDTQYF. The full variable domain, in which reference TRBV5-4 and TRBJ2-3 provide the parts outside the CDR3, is ETGVTQSPTHLIKTRGQQVTLRCSSQSGHNTVSWYQQALGQGPQFIFQYYREEENGRGNFPPRFSGLQFPNYSSELNVNALELDDSALYLCASSTTSGDTQYFGPGTRLTVL.